Listed below are T cell receptor beta chains from one sample, sequenced in a study of blood T cell repertoires in COVID-19. Assay used: immunoSEQ multiplex PCR; TCRdb lists only in-frame clones, some missing. The sample consists of 100,000 or so clones, roughly four fifths of them appearing once. The specimen sequenced was peripheral blood. These receptors were collected from a man aged 45-65 years with active or convalescent COVID-19. Both conserved end residues are part of each CDR3. Each record gives: clone size, V gene, J gene, CDR3 length, D gene, CDR3 protein, CDR3 DNA. A D gene is named only where the DNA matches it firmly. The listing skips clone size in some rows; elsewhere it reads once, few, many or a size class.

clone_size: .; v_call: TRBV29-1; j_call: TRBJ2-5; cdr3_length: 12; d_call: .; cdr3_aa: CSVGAFGETQYF; cdr3_nt: TGCAGCGTGGGGGCCTTTGGGGAGACCCAGTACTTC
clone_size: .; v_call: TRBV3-1/TRBV3-2; j_call: TRBJ2-3; cdr3_length: 18; d_call: TRBD2; cdr3_aa: CASSQGGLAGWGTDTQYF; cdr3_nt: TGTGCCAGCAGCCAAGGGGGGCTAGCGGGGTGGGGCACAGATACGCAGTATTTT
clone_size: once; v_call: TRBV3-1/TRBV3-2; j_call: TRBJ1-2; cdr3_length: 15; d_call: TRBD1; cdr3_aa: CASSQDWGQGGGYTF; cdr3_nt: TGTGCCAGCAGCCAAGATTGGGGCCAGGGGGGCGGCTACACCTTC
clone_size: .; v_call: TRBV6-5; j_call: TRBJ2-7; cdr3_length: 15; d_call: TRBD1; cdr3_aa: CASSYSDRPGYEQYF; cdr3_nt: TGTGCCAGCAGTTACTCGGACAGGCCCGGCTACGAGCAGTACTTC
clone_size: .; v_call: TRBV5-5; j_call: TRBJ1-3; cdr3_length: 14; d_call: .; cdr3_aa: CASSVSGSGNTIYF; cdr3_nt: TGTGCCAGCAGCGTCTCGGGGTCTGGAAACACCATATATTTT
clone_size: .; v_call: TRBV24-1; j_call: TRBJ1-4; cdr3_length: 14; d_call: .; cdr3_aa: CASRGIRTNEKLFF; cdr3_nt: TGTGCCTCCCGCGGGATCAGAACTAATGAAAAACTGTTTTTT
clone_size: .; v_call: TRBV6-5; j_call: TRBJ1-5; cdr3_length: 13; d_call: .; cdr3_aa: CASIGELNQPQHF; cdr3_nt: TGTGCCAGCATCGGGGAGTTGAATCAGCCCCAGCATTTT
clone_size: .; v_call: TRBV3-1/TRBV3-2; j_call: TRBJ2-6; cdr3_length: 20; d_call: TRBD2; cdr3_aa: CASSQRPATSGGSGANVLTF; cdr3_nt: TGTGCCAGCAGCCAAAGACCTGCGACTAGCGGGGGTTCTGGGGCCAACGTCCTGACTTTC
clone_size: .; v_call: TRBV6-6; j_call: TRBJ1-5; cdr3_length: 16; d_call: .; cdr3_aa: CASSTGQSVSNQPQHF; cdr3_nt: TGTGCCAGCAGTACCGGACAGTCAGTCAGCAATCAGCCCCAGCATTTT
clone_size: .; v_call: TRBV2; j_call: TRBJ2-5; cdr3_length: 15; d_call: .; cdr3_aa: CASSGTVSEGETQYF; cdr3_nt: TGTGCCAGCAGCGGTACTGTGTCCGAGGGCGAGACCCAGTACTTC
clone_size: .; v_call: TRBV5-1; j_call: TRBJ2-1; cdr3_length: 13; d_call: .; cdr3_aa: CASMGAGYNEQFF; cdr3_nt: TGCGCCAGCATGGGGGCAGGCTACAATGAGCAGTTCTTC
clone_size: .; v_call: TRBV19; j_call: TRBJ1-2; cdr3_length: 14; d_call: TRBD1; cdr3_aa: CASSRRGRGNGYTF; cdr3_nt: TGTGCCAGTAGCCGCCGCGGCAGGGGGAATGGCTACACCTTC
clone_size: once; v_call: TRBV20-1; j_call: TRBJ2-5; cdr3_length: 16; d_call: TRBD2; cdr3_aa: CSASTSGGLLWTTQYF; cdr3_nt: TGCAGTGCCAGTACTAGCGGGGGTCTCCTTTGGACGACCCAGTACTTC
clone_size: .; v_call: TRBV6-5; j_call: TRBJ1-2; cdr3_length: 13; d_call: TRBD1; cdr3_aa: CASSLTGVDGYTF; cdr3_nt: TGTGCCAGCAGTTTGACAGGGGTGGATGGCTACACCTTC
clone_size: .; v_call: TRBV5-6; j_call: TRBJ1-6; cdr3_length: 16; d_call: .; cdr3_aa: CASSSGQFSYNSPLHF; cdr3_nt: TGTGCCAGCAGCTCAGGACAGTTCTCCTATAATTCACCCCTCCACTTT
clone_size: .; v_call: TRBV28; j_call: TRBJ1-5; cdr3_length: 13; d_call: .; cdr3_aa: CASSNQGIKPQHF; cdr3_nt: TGTGCCAGCAGTAACCAGGGAATAAAGCCCCAGCATTTT
clone_size: .; v_call: TRBV25-1; j_call: TRBJ1-2; cdr3_length: 14; d_call: TRBD1; cdr3_aa: CASSEYGTGVGYTF; cdr3_nt: TGTGCCAGCAGTGAATATGGAACAGGGGTGGGCTACACCTTC
clone_size: .; v_call: TRBV19; j_call: TRBJ2-3; cdr3_length: 15; d_call: TRBD2; cdr3_aa: CASSIEAGGIDTQYF; cdr3_nt: TGTGCCAGTAGTATAGAAGCGGGGGGGATCGATACGCAGTATTTT
clone_size: .; v_call: TRBV7-2; j_call: TRBJ1-2; cdr3_length: 15; d_call: .; cdr3_aa: CASRPQGAGDYGYTF; cdr3_nt: TGTGCCAGCAGACCACAGGGAGCTGGGGACTATGGCTACACCTTC
clone_size: .; v_call: TRBV11-2; j_call: TRBJ2-7; cdr3_length: 14; d_call: TRBD1; cdr3_aa: CASSLGQGIYEQYF; cdr3_nt: TGTGCCAGCAGCTTGGGACAGGGGATCTACGAGCAGTACTTC
clone_size: many; v_call: TRBV19; j_call: TRBJ1-3; cdr3_length: 17; d_call: .; cdr3_aa: CASSRATAATAGNTIYF; cdr3_nt: TGTGCCAGTAGTAGGGCAACAGCCGCCACCGCTGGAAACACCATATATTTT
clone_size: once; v_call: TRBV4-1; j_call: TRBJ1-5; cdr3_length: 14; d_call: .; cdr3_aa: CASSQDILVQPQHF; cdr3_nt: TGCGCCAGCAGCCAAGATATCTTAGTTCAGCCCCAGCATTTT
clone_size: .; v_call: TRBV12-3/TRBV12-4; j_call: TRBJ1-6; cdr3_length: 12; d_call: .; cdr3_aa: CASRAGESPLHF; cdr3_nt: TGTGCCAGCAGGGCAGGGGAATCACCCCTCCACTTT
clone_size: .; v_call: TRBV19; j_call: TRBJ1-6; cdr3_length: 17; d_call: .; cdr3_aa: CASSMGSGNAYNSPLHF; cdr3_nt: TGTGCCAGTAGTATGGGCAGTGGAAACGCCTATAATTCACCCCTCCACTTT
clone_size: .; v_call: TRBV27; j_call: TRBJ2-5; cdr3_length: 14; d_call: TRBD2; cdr3_aa: CASSRGGAGETQYF; cdr3_nt: TGTGCCAGCAGCCGCGGGGGGGCCGGGGAGACCCAGTACTTC
clone_size: .; v_call: TRBV19; j_call: TRBJ2-6; cdr3_length: 17; d_call: TRBD1; cdr3_aa: CASRRGHDNTGANVLTF; cdr3_nt: TGTGCCAGTCGCAGGGGGCATGACAACACTGGGGCCAACGTCCTGACTTTC
clone_size: .; v_call: TRBV12-3/TRBV12-4; j_call: TRBJ1-1; cdr3_length: 13; d_call: .; cdr3_aa: CASSLWANTEAFF; cdr3_nt: TGTGCCAGCAGTCTATGGGCGAACACTGAAGCTTTCTTT
clone_size: .; v_call: TRBV15; j_call: TRBJ2-2; cdr3_length: 18; d_call: .; cdr3_aa: CATSREFGGEKGPGELFF; cdr3_nt: TGTGCCACCAGCAGAGAATTCGGCGGGGAAAAGGGTCCCGGGGAGCTGTTTTTT
clone_size: .; v_call: TRBV28; j_call: TRBJ2-5; cdr3_length: 15; d_call: TRBD1; cdr3_aa: CASRTGTGGMETQYF; cdr3_nt: TGTGCCAGCAGGACCGGGACAGGGGGTATGGAGACCCAGTACTTC
clone_size: .; v_call: TRBV7-9; j_call: TRBJ2-5; cdr3_length: 16; d_call: TRBD1; cdr3_aa: CASSSIGTAFQETQYF; cdr3_nt: TGTGCCAGCAGCTCGATCGGGACAGCGTTTCAAGAGACCCAGTACTTC
clone_size: .; v_call: TRBV10-2; j_call: TRBJ1-1; cdr3_length: 14; d_call: TRBD1; cdr3_aa: CASSRDRAATEAFF; cdr3_nt: TGCGCCAGCAGCAGGGACAGGGCGGCCACTGAAGCTTTCTTT
clone_size: .; v_call: TRBV4-1; j_call: TRBJ1-1; cdr3_length: 13; d_call: .; cdr3_aa: CASSQDPYTEAFF; cdr3_nt: TGCGCCAGCAGCCAAGACCCCTACACTGAAGCTTTCTTT
clone_size: .; v_call: TRBV10-2; j_call: TRBJ2-3; cdr3_length: 16; d_call: TRBD2; cdr3_aa: CASSDGAGVETDTQYF; cdr3_nt: TGCGCCAGCAGTGATGGCGCGGGGGTGGAAACAGATACGCAGTATTTT
clone_size: .; v_call: TRBV9; j_call: TRBJ2-3; cdr3_length: 16; d_call: TRBD1; cdr3_aa: CASSNRDSPSTDTQYF; cdr3_nt: TGTGCCAGCAGCAACCGGGACAGCCCTAGCACAGATACGCAGTATTTT
clone_size: .; v_call: TRBV5-4; j_call: TRBJ2-3; cdr3_length: 13; d_call: .; cdr3_aa: CASSMDSTDTQYF; cdr3_nt: TGTGCCAGCAGCATGGACTCCACAGATACGCAGTATTTT
clone_size: .; v_call: TRBV5-1; j_call: TRBJ2-5; cdr3_length: 16; d_call: TRBD2; cdr3_aa: CASSGALAGGRETQYF; cdr3_nt: TGCGCCAGCAGCGGAGCGCTAGCGGGGGGTAGGGAGACCCAGTACTTC
clone_size: .; v_call: TRBV30; j_call: TRBJ2-5; cdr3_length: 14; d_call: .; cdr3_aa: CAWSVGYSQETQYF; cdr3_nt: TGTGCCTGGAGTGTAGGTTACAGCCAAGAGACCCAGTACTTC
clone_size: once; v_call: TRBV27; j_call: TRBJ2-1; cdr3_length: 17; d_call: TRBD2; cdr3_aa: CASSPGLAGGPVHEQFF; cdr3_nt: TGTGCCAGCAGTCCAGGACTAGCGGGGGGGCCCGTGCATGAGCAGTTCTTC
clone_size: once; v_call: TRBV5-4; j_call: TRBJ2-7; cdr3_length: 14; d_call: TRBD1; cdr3_aa: CASSPDRVEYEQYF; cdr3_nt: TGTGCCAGCAGCCCGGACAGGGTCGAGTACGAGCAGTACTTC
clone_size: few; v_call: TRBV19; j_call: TRBJ2-1; cdr3_length: 14; d_call: TRBD1; cdr3_aa: CASRHRGRNNEQFF; cdr3_nt: TGTGCCAGTAGGCACAGGGGTAGGAACAATGAGCAGTTCTTC
clone_size: .; v_call: TRBV28; j_call: TRBJ1-2; cdr3_length: 15; d_call: .; cdr3_aa: CASSFADRPGKGYTF; cdr3_nt: TGTGCCAGCAGTTTCGCTGACAGGCCAGGAAAGGGCTACACCTTC
clone_size: .; v_call: TRBV10-2; j_call: TRBJ1-1; cdr3_length: 14; d_call: .; cdr3_aa: CASSEVQGNTEAFF; cdr3_nt: TGCGCCAGCAGTGAGGTGCAGGGGAACACTGAAGCTTTCTTT
clone_size: .; v_call: TRBV28; j_call: TRBJ2-5; cdr3_length: 13; d_call: .; cdr3_aa: CASSLQGTETQYF; cdr3_nt: TGTGCCAGCAGTTTGCAGGGGACGGAGACCCAGTACTTC
clone_size: .; v_call: TRBV11-2; j_call: TRBJ2-2; cdr3_length: 17; d_call: TRBD2; cdr3_aa: CASSLDGGADNTGELFF; cdr3_nt: TGTGCCAGCAGCTTAGACGGGGGGGCAGATAACACCGGGGAGCTGTTTTTT
clone_size: .; v_call: TRBV5-1; j_call: TRBJ2-6; cdr3_length: 16; d_call: TRBD1; cdr3_aa: CASRGQGVSGANVLTF; cdr3_nt: TGCGCCAGCAGGGGACAGGGGGTGTCTGGGGCCAACGTCCTGACTTTC
clone_size: .; v_call: TRBV3-1/TRBV3-2; j_call: TRBJ1-3; cdr3_length: 16; d_call: .; cdr3_aa: CASSQPGQTWRNTIYF; cdr3_nt: TGTGCCAGCAGCCAACCGGGACAAACCTGGAGAAACACCATATATTTT
clone_size: .; v_call: TRBV2; j_call: TRBJ2-1; cdr3_length: 12; d_call: TRBD1; cdr3_aa: CASSAGGNEQFF; cdr3_nt: TGTGCCAGCAGTGCAGGGGGCAATGAGCAGTTCTTC
clone_size: once; v_call: TRBV19; j_call: TRBJ1-5; cdr3_length: 14; d_call: .; cdr3_aa: CASSMAGGNQPQHF; cdr3_nt: TGTGCCAGTAGTATGGCAGGTGGCAATCAGCCCCAGCATTTT
clone_size: .; v_call: TRBV3-1/TRBV3-2; j_call: TRBJ2-3; cdr3_length: 13; d_call: TRBD2; cdr3_aa: CASRREGADTQYF; cdr3_nt: TGTGCCAGCAGACGGGAGGGCGCAGATACGCAGTATTTT